The 27 T cell receptor beta chains below come from one sample, sequenced in a study of neurological immune-mediated disorders (dated by TCRdb to between 2018 and 2021). Library generation was performed with 5' RACE. The instrument given in TCRdb is Illumina HiSeq 2500. The raw public reads went through TCRdb reprocessing: fastp at Q25, MiXCR clone calling, in-frame beta chains kept. When rows share a CDR3 protein, they turn into one entry using the most common DNA and genes. The sample table lists tens of thousands of distinct CDR3 sequences, just under 4.5% of them with a count of one. In total, the top ten clones hold just over 5.5% of the sample. Sequenced material: PBMCs. These TCRs come from a woman aged 55-70 years with multiple sclerosis.

This clonotype was seen at least ten times. This chain links TRBV10-3 with TRBJ2-1; D ambiguous. CDR1 and CDR2 from the germline V gene are ENHRY and SYGVKD. The CDR3 totals 12 residues. V was shortened by 6 bases and J by 7 bases, with 10 bases between the two germline ends. The CDR3 nucleotides are TGTGCCATCAGGCCAGGATATAATGAGCAGTTCTTC. It encodes CAIRPGYNEQFF.

This clonotype was recorded a few times. The chain is built from TRBV6-5 and TRBJ2-3; 8 bases align to TRBD1. The CDR3 extends over 13 amino acids. Germline assignment: CDR1 MNHEY and CDR2 SVGAGI. J gave up 3 bases and V 7 bases, and 3 bases lay outside the gene matches. The CDR3, as DNA: TGTGCCAGCATCCGACAGGGGACAGATACGCAGTATTTT. It yields the protein CASIRQGTDTQYF.

This clonotype was seen ten or more times. V is TRBV7-2 and J is TRBJ2-3; 8 bases match TRBD2. V shed 5 bases, J shed 10 bases, and the junction held 5 bases outside the gene matches. The germline V gene has CDR1 SGHTA and CDR2 FQGNSA. The CDR3 runs 12 residues. The CDR3 region is CASSLTSGPQYF. The CDR3 bases are TGTGCCAGCAGCCTTACTAGCGGACCGCAGTATTTT.

In its sample, this clonotype was seen many times. The chain uses TRBV20-1 and TRBJ1-5; D gene unclear. There are 15 residues in the CDR3. Trimming cost V 0 bases and J 9 bases, with 18 bases left between them. CDR1 and CDR2 (germline): DFQATT, SNEGSKA (reference sequence). The CDR3 spells CSARDPKGLYAPQHF. The CDR3 bases are TGCAGTGCTAGAGATCCTAAGGGTTTGTATGCGCCCCAGCATTTT.

This clonotype was observed at least ten times. The chain joins TRBV5-1 to TRBJ1-3; D is ambiguous. The CDR3 contains 17 residues. Germline V gives CDR1 SGHRS, CDR2 YFSETQ. The V and J ends lost 1 base and 0 bases respectively, with 14 bases between them. The CDR3 loop reads CASSLTPGEISGNTIYF. CDR3 sequence (DNA): TGCGCCAGCAGCTTGACCCCTGGGGAGATCTCTGGAAACACCATATATTTT.

This clonotype was picked up many times. The rearrangement links TRBV7-2 to TRBJ2-7, with a tentative D call TRBD2 (6 bases). Germline assignment: CDR1 SGHTA and CDR2 FQGNSA. V was shortened by 3 bases and J by 4 bases, with 10 bases between the two germline ends. This CDR3 is built from 13 residues. The CDR3 DNA sequence: TGTGCCAGCAGCTTGGAGGGGAGGTACGAGCAGTACTTC. Encoded protein: CASSLEGRYEQYF.

This clonotype has a count of ten or more. The rearrangement links TRBV4-2 to TRBJ2-2; tentatively, D is TRBD1 (6 bases). Trimming pared 4 bases from V and 4 bases from J, leaving 22 bases between. In germline, CDR1 is LGHNA, CDR2 YNFKEQ. The CDR3 runs 18 residues. The CDR3 spells CASSPYTGQGSGTGELFF. CDR3 sequence (DNA): TGTGCCAGCAGCCCCTACACTGGGCAGGGGTCGGGCACCGGGGAGCTGTTTTTT.

In this sample, this clonotype turned up many times. V gene TRBV5-6 combines with J gene TRBJ1-4; the match to TRBD1 covers 7 bases. The CDR3 is 12 residues long. The V and J ends lost 4 bases and 7 bases, in that order; junction bases with no gene match: 1. CDR1 and CDR2 (germline): SGHDT, YYEEEE. CDR3 in DNA: TGTGCCAGCAGCCCAGGGGGTGAAAAACTGTTTTTT. Translation gives CASSPGGEKLFF.

The chain carries TRBV6-6 and TRBJ2-7, with 8 nucleotides matching TRBD1. After removal of 5 bases from V and 4 bases from J, the junction contained 7 bases not matched to a gene. Germline V CDR1 and CDR2: MNHNY, SVGAGI (reference sequence). This CDR3 has 14 amino acids. The CDR3 protein is CASSPPGQVYEQYF. CDR3 DNA sequence: TGTGCCAGCAGTCCACCGGGACAGGTTTACGAGCAGTACTTC.

This clonotype was counted between two and nine times. The rearrangement uses TRBV7-2 and TRBJ2-2, with D possibly TRBD2 on 5 matching bases. The CDR3 consists of 15 residues. V was trimmed by 2 bases and J by 0 bases, leaving 7 bases between them. CDR1 and CDR2 from the germline V gene are SGHTA and FQGNSA. The CDR3 reads CASSLLLANTGELFF. The CDR3 DNA follows: TGTGCCAGCAGCTTACTACTAGCGAACACCGGGGAGCTGTTTTTT.

In this sample, this clonotype turned up a few times. The genes are TRBV3-1 and TRBJ1-5; possibly TRBD1 for D (6 bases). From germline, CDR1 is LGHDT and CDR2 YNNKEL (reference sequence). V lost 0 bases and J lost 5, with 11 bases in between. The CDR3 length is 15 residues. CDR3 in amino acids: CASSQDAGAHQPQHF. The CDR3 nucleotides are TGTGCCAGCAGCCAAGATGCAGGGGCCCATCAGCCCCAGCATTTT.

This clonotype came up a few times. Here the CDR3 DNA reads TGCGCCAGCAGCTTGGCTTGGGGTTCGGAGACCCAGTACTTC. Encoded protein: CASSLAWGSETQYF. The chain recombines TRBV5-1 with TRBJ2-5, with D hard to call. V was cut by 0 bases and J by 5 bases, with 11 bases left in between. Germline lookup yields CDR1 SGHRS and CDR2 YFSETQ. CDR3 length: 14 residues.

This clonotype was detected many times. This chain connects TRBV28 to TRBJ2-2, with TRBD2 identical over 12 bases. The germline V gene has CDR1 MDHEN and CDR2 SYDVKM. The CDR3 totals 16 residues. The ends lost 6 bases at V and 7 bases at J; junction bases unmatched: 9. The CDR3 DNA reads TGTGCCAGCAGCCCCGGACTAGCGGGGTGGGTCGGGGAGCTGTTTTTT. Its translation is CASSPGLAGWVGELFF.

Many counts were recorded for this clonotype. V is TRBV9 and J is TRBJ2-2; tentatively, D is TRBD1 (6 bases). CDR3 length equals 13 residues. Trimming removed 3 bases from V and 7 bases from J, with 10 bases in between. Germline V gene sequence: CDR1 SGDLS, CDR2 YYNGEE. CDR3 loop: CASSDPRGGELFF. CDR3 DNA: TGTGCCAGCAGCGACCCCAGGGGCGGGGAGCTGTTTTTT.

This clonotype occurred a few times. This chain connects TRBV2 to TRBJ1-2; 11 positions agree with TRBD1. With V trimmed by 6 bases and J by 4 bases, 4 bases remained unmatched. In germline, CDR1 is SNHLY, CDR2 FYNNEI. The CDR3 spans 14 residues. The chain's CDR3 is CASSKGQGGYGYTF. The CDR3 nucleotides are TGTGCCAGCAGCAAGGGACAGGGGGGCTATGGCTACACCTTC.

This clonotype was detected ten times or more. The V and J genes are TRBV4-3 and TRBJ2-1; TRBD2 might be the D (6 bases). The length of the CDR3 is 14 residues. Looked up from germline, CDR1 is LGHNA and CDR2 is YSLEER. With 0 bases removed from V and 9 bases from J, the gap between germline ends came to 12 bases. The CDR3 nucleotides are TGCGCCAGCAGCCAAGAGTGGGAGGCAATTGAGCAGTTCTTC. Amino acids: CASSQEWEAIEQFF.

This clonotype occurred a few times. The chain combines TRBV6-1 with TRBJ2-1; D possibly corresponds to TRBD1 (5 bases). This CDR3 contains 14 residues. V shed 4 bases and J shed 5 bases, with 12 bases lying between them. The V gene's germline CDR1 is MNHNS and CDR2 SASEGT. CDR3 loop: CASSGSFRDNEQFF. The CDR3 nucleotides are TGTGCCAGCAGTGGTTCTTTCAGGGACAATGAGCAGTTCTTC.

This rearrangement joins TRBV20-1 to TRBJ1-5; the match to TRBD1 covers 9 bases. From germline, CDR1 is DFQATT and CDR2 SNEGSKA (reference sequence). V gave up 6 bases and J gave up 4 bases; unmatched junction bases: 7. The CDR3 has 14 amino acids. CDR3 DNA sequence: TGCAGTGCCCACAGGGGGCAAGGAAATCAGCCCCAGCATTTT. It is translated as CSAHRGQGNQPQHF.

This clonotype was seen repeatedly, ten times or more. The rearrangement joins TRBV5-1 to TRBJ2-5, with D tentatively TRBD2 (6 bases). Germline lookup yields CDR1 SGHRS and CDR2 YFSETQ. This CDR3 spans 14 amino acids. V was shortened by 3 bases and J by 5 bases, with 14 bases between the two germline ends. The CDR3 reads CASSSRGNGETQYF. The CDR3 DNA is TGCGCCAGCAGCTCCCGGGGGAATGGGGAGACCCAGTACTTC.

In this sample, this clonotype turned up many times. The genes are TRBV10-3 and TRBJ2-1; 7 positions match TRBD2. This CDR3 is 13 amino acids long. V shed 4 bases and J 5 bases; nucleotides not matched to a gene: 2. Germline V gives CDR1 ENHRY, CDR2 SYGVKD. The CDR3: CAISGSGNNEQFF. The DNA of the CDR3 is TGTGCCATCAGTGGCAGCGGGAACAATGAGCAGTTCTTC.

This clonotype was detected many times. The CDR3 sequence is CASSTIRTDNEQFF. The CDR3 DNA reads as TGCGCCAGCAGCACGATCAGGACAGACAATGAGCAGTTCTTC. The gene calls are TRBV5-1 and TRBJ2-1, with D perhaps TRBD1 (6 bases). Trimming stripped 4 bases from V and 5 bases from J, with 13 bases between. The CDR3 contains 14 residues. The germline V gene encodes CDR1 SGHRS and CDR2 YFSETQ.

This clonotype has a count of ten or more. The V gene is TRBV20-1, the J gene TRBJ2-2; 9 bases are a match to TRBD2. With V trimmed by 5 bases and J by 4 bases, 8 bases remained unmatched. Germline CDR1 DFQATT, CDR2 SNEGSKA (reference sequence). This CDR3 has 15 amino acids. The CDR3 DNA follows: TGCAGTGCTTCCTGGAGGCGGGAGGGCACCGGGGAGCTGTTTTTT. It specifies CSASWRREGTGELFF.

This clonotype was recorded a few times. This chain joins TRBV20-1 and TRBJ2-3, with 9 nucleotides matching TRBD2. The V gene end was trimmed by 3 bases and the J gene end by 4 bases; junction bases not matched to a gene: 8. Germline CDR1 is DFQATT and CDR2 is SNEGSKA (reference sequence). The CDR3 sequence is 15 residues long. For the CDR3, the DNA is TGCAGTGCTAGTTATGGCGGGGGGGAGGCAGATACGCAGTATTTT. Its translation is CSASYGGGEADTQYF.

This clonotype showed up many times. At one end the junction does not follow the germline gene, possibly because of a read error. This chain links TRBV10-1 with TRBJ2-7; no reliable D call. Germline V gives CDR1 WNHNN, CDR2 SYGVQD (reference sequence). The CDR3 length is 13 residues. The CDR3, as DNA: TGCGCCAGCACCGGCAGAGGCTCCAACGAGCAGTACTTC. As protein: CASTGRGSNEQYF.

This clonotype was recorded at least ten times. The chain links TRBV20-1 to TRBJ2-1; D is possibly TRBD2 (6 bases). The CDR3 loop spans 14 amino acids. V was cut by 6 bases and J by 7 bases, with 19 bases left in between. CDR1 and CDR2 (germline): DFQATT, SNEGSKA (reference sequence). In DNA form, the CDR3 reads TGCAGTGCCCAGACGGGACTCAGGTTGAATGAGCAGTTCTTC. This encodes CSAQTGLRLNEQFF.

This clonotype was recorded at least ten times. This chain joins TRBV20-1 and TRBJ1-4; D is uncertain. V dropped 1 base and J dropped 4 bases, with 13 bases sitting between them. The CDR3 covers 15 residues. The V gene's germline CDR1 is DFQATT and CDR2 SNEGSKA (reference sequence). The CDR3 region has the DNA TGCAGTGCTAGAGTCCACGCCGCGTATAATGAAAAACTGTTTTTT. Residues: CSARVHAAYNEKLFF.

The CDR3 sequence is CSASPPGPRDEQYF. CDR3 nucleotides: TGCAGTGCTAGTCCGCCGGGCCCAAGGGACGAGCAGTACTTC. This chain connects TRBV20-1 to TRBJ2-7; the D is unclear. CDR3 size: 14 residues. V was trimmed by 3 bases and J by 5 bases, leaving 17 bases between them. Germline CDR1 reads DFQATT; CDR2 reads SNEGSKA (reference sequence).